These 25 T cell receptor beta chains came from one sample sequenced in a study of OX40 agonist ivuxolimab in advanced cancers. Using immunoSEQ multiplex PCR, the repertoire was profiled, and TCRdb retains in-frame clones only, with some absent. The sample gives fewer than 25,000 clones, 75% to 85% of which show up once; approximately 8.5% is in the top ten. Sequenced material: CD4+ or CD8+ T cells sorted from blood, taken in a trial of the OX40 agonist ivuxolimab. The receptors originated from an adult with an advanced solid tumor such as melanoma, head and neck, liver or kidney cancer.

The chain has TRBV7-8 and TRBJ1-4; D perhaps matches TRBD1 (5 bases). This CDR3 is built from 15 residues. Germline CDR1 is SGHVS and CDR2 is FQNEAQ. With 3 bases removed from V and 4 bases from J, the gap between germline ends came to 12 bases. The CDR3: CASSFAGLLNEKLFF. Written as DNA, the CDR3 is TGTGCCAGCAGCTTCGCAGGGCTCCTTAATGAAAAACTGTTTTTT.

V and J are TRBV4-1 and TRBJ2-5; TRBD2 is a possible D gene (5 bases). The DNA end lines up better with TRBJ2-7; the J call may be wrong. CDR1 and CDR2 from the germline V gene are MGHRA and YSYEKL. The CDR3 is 16 residues long. The CDR3 loop reads CASSQDAGTASYEQYF. CDR3 nucleotides: TGCGCCAGCAGCCAAGATGCGGGTACCGCCTCCTACGAGCAGTACTTC.

The chain links TRBV7-6 to TRBJ1-2; 8 bases map to TRBD1. CDR3 length: 14 residues. Germline V gives CDR1 SGHVS, CDR2 FNYEAQ. V was pared by 5 bases and J by 4 bases, with 6 bases of the junction left unmatched. In nucleotides, the CDR3 is TGTGCCAGCAGCCCAGGGGGCTCTCTCTATGGCTACACCTTC. Translating gives CASSPGGSLYGYTF.

The chain couples TRBV10-3 to TRBJ1-5, with D unresolved. CDR3 length equals 15 residues. CDR1 and CDR2 from the germline V gene are ENHRY and SYGVKD. The V end lost 0 bases, the J end lost 1 base, and 7 bases lay between the germline ends. For the CDR3, the DNA is TGTGCCATCAGTGAGTCAGGTGGAAGCAATCAGCCCCAGCATTTT. This sequence encodes CAISESGGSNQPQHF.

The chain has TRBV29-1 and TRBJ2-7; D possibly corresponds to TRBD1 (6 bases). From germline, CDR1 is SQVTM and CDR2 ANQGSEA. The CDR3 is 14 residues long. Trimming removed 0 bases at V and 2 bases at J, with 11 bases between. CDR3 sequence: CSVEDTGSTYEQYF. The CDR3 DNA reads TGCAGCGTTGAAGATACAGGGTCGACCTACGAGCAGTACTTC.

The chain is built from TRBV5-1 and TRBJ2-3, with 9 bases aligning to TRBD1. The germline gives CDR1 SGHRS, CDR2 YFSETQ. The trim removed 6 bases at V and 3 bases at J, leaving 8 bases unmatched. This CDR3 is 15 amino acids long. Here the CDR3 DNA reads TGCGCCAGCAACAGGGGGCTTATGGTGACAGATACGCAGTATTTT. Translated: CASNRGLMVTDTQYF.

The chain couples TRBV5-1 to TRBJ2-1, with 12 bases that match TRBD2. The V gene's germline CDR1 is SGHRS and CDR2 YFSETQ. V was pared by 5 bases and J by 0 bases, with 6 bases of the junction left unmatched. CDR3 length: 17 residues. In nucleotides, the CDR3 is TGCGCCAGCAGACAAACTAGCGGGGGGAGCTCCTACAATGAGCAGTTCTTC. It encodes CASRQTSGGSSYNEQFF.

The rearrangement joins TRBV27 to TRBJ1-1; 8 positions match TRBD1. V dropped 3 bases and J dropped 2; count of bases not matched to a gene: 5. The CDR3 runs 15 residues. Germline V gene data show CDR1 as MNHEY and CDR2 as SMNVEV (reference sequence). The CDR3 loop is CASSLAGGINTEAFF. As DNA, the CDR3 is TGTGCCAGCAGTTTGGCAGGGGGCATAAACACTGAAGCTTTCTTT.

CDR3: CASSVAGTVAGELFF. DNA of the CDR3: TGTGCCAGCAGCGTAGCTGGGACAGTCGCCGGGGAGCTGTTTTTT. The chain carries TRBV9 and TRBJ2-2; TRBD1 matches at 7 bases. The J segment lost 6 bases and the V segment lost 0 bases, leaving 5 bases of the junction unmatched. CDR3 size: 15 residues. CDR1 is SGDLS, CDR2 YYNGEE, per germline.

The DNA of the CDR3 is TGTGCCAGCAGCGTAGACGGGACTGGGCTTTGGACCCAGTACTTC. It encodes CASSVDGTGLWTQYF. The rearrangement links TRBV9 to TRBJ2-5; a possible D gene is TRBD2 (6 bases). CDR3 size: 15 residues. V was cut by 0 bases and J by 7 bases, with 16 bases left in between. CDR1 is SGDLS and CDR2 is YYNGEE in the germline V gene.

The chain links TRBV7-9 to TRBJ1-6; D is unresolved. The CDR3 extends over 14 amino acids. Trimming left V 5 bases short and J 7 bases short, with 12 bases between. Germline assignment: CDR1 SEHNR and CDR2 FQNEAQ (reference sequence). CDR3 loop: CASSVRTSNSPLHF. The CDR3 DNA follows: TGTGCCAGCAGCGTTAGAACGAGCAATTCACCCCTCCACTTT.

The count of this clone is one. The chain combines TRBV7-8 with TRBJ2-5; perhaps TRBD1 as D (6 bases). The better agreement between TRBJ2-7 and the DNA end casts doubt on the J call. The CDR3 contains 15 residues. Germline V gives CDR1 SGHVS, CDR2 FQNEAQ. This CDR3 reads CASSDQGTFSYEQYF. The CDR3 DNA follows: TGTGCCAGCAGCGACCAGGGGACCTTCTCCTACGAGCAGTACTTC.

The V gene is TRBV6-6, the J gene TRBJ2-7; TRBD2 is a possible D gene (6 bases). The CDR3 is made up of 14 amino acids. Trimming shortened V by 2 bases and J by 4 bases, and 12 bases separated the two germline ends. Germline CDR1 and CDR2: MNHNY and SVGAGI (reference sequence). The CDR3 sequence is CASSYDQGGYEQYF. The CDR3 DNA sequence: TGTGCCAGCAGTTACGACCAGGGAGGTTACGAGCAGTACTTC.

This chain uses TRBV14 with TRBJ1-1, with 10 bases that match TRBD1. There are 20 residues in the CDR3. The germline V gene has CDR1 SGHDN and CDR2 FVKESK. J lost 0 bases, V lost 7 bases, and 20 bases had no gene match. The CDR3 sequence: CASTMVLGTGEGWMNTEAFF. The DNA of the CDR3 is TGTGCCAGCACCATGGTCCTGGGGACAGGGGAAGGGTGGATGAACACTGAAGCTTTCTTT.

V usage is TRBV7-3 and J usage is TRBJ2-3; possibly TRBD2 for D (6 bases). There are 15 residues in the CDR3. V dropped 2 bases and J dropped 6 bases, with 15 bases sitting between them. Germline CDR1 SGHTA, CDR2 FQGTGA. CDR3 sequence: CASSLFETRGDTQYF. CDR3 coding DNA: TGTGCCAGCAGCTTATTCGAGACCCGGGGGGATACGCAGTATTTT.

This clone was recorded a few times. This chain links TRBV6-4 with TRBJ2-1; D is unclear. The CDR3 is 16 amino acids. The germline V gene encodes CDR1 MRHNA and CDR2 SNTAGT. V was clipped by 2 bases and J by 0 bases, with 11 bases between them. The CDR3 loop reads CASSDVAHSSYNEQFF. CDR3 nucleotides: TGTGCCAGCAGTGACGTAGCCCATAGCTCCTACAATGAGCAGTTCTTC.

This clone has only one observation. The chain couples TRBV11-2 to TRBJ1-5; 11 positions agree with TRBD1. Trimming took 2 bases from V and 9 from J; bases not matched to a gene: 3. Germline assignment: CDR1 SGHAT and CDR2 FQNNGV. The CDR3 consists of 14 residues. The CDR3 is CASSLRDRGWPQHF. The CDR3 DNA reads as TGTGCCAGCAGCTTACGGGACAGGGGGTGGCCCCAGCATTTT.

The rearrangement joins TRBV19 to TRBJ2-1; TRBD2 is a possible D gene (6 bases). Looked up from germline, CDR1 is LNHDA and CDR2 is SQIVND (reference sequence). V was pared by 3 bases and J by 8 bases, with 14 bases between. This CDR3 spans 14 amino acids. The CDR3, as DNA: TGTGCCAGTAGTATTGTAGCGGTCCAGGATGAGCAGTTCTTC. This sequence encodes CASSIVAVQDEQFF.

The CDR3 region has the DNA TGTGCCAGTAAGTTGGGACAGGGGACCTACGAGCAGTACTTC. It encodes CASKLGQGTYEQYF. The V and J genes are TRBV19 and TRBJ2-7; 10 positions agree with TRBD1. Germline loops: CDR1 LNHDA, CDR2 SQIVND (reference sequence). J lost 2 bases, V lost 7 bases, and 5 bases had no gene match. The CDR3 is 14 residues long.

The V and J genes are TRBV11-1 and TRBJ2-1; D is possibly TRBD1 (6 bases). The CDR3 contains 16 residues. Germline V gives CDR1 SGHAT, CDR2 FQDESV (reference sequence). With 3 bases removed from V and 5 bases from J, the gap between germline ends came to 17 bases. CDR3 loop: CASSLTGPGEDNEQFF. CDR3 DNA: TGTGCCAGCAGCTTGACCGGGCCAGGGGAAGACAATGAGCAGTTCTTC.

The chain is built from TRBV4-2 and TRBJ2-6; D gene unclear. The CDR3 is 14 amino acids. Germline CDR1 and CDR2: LGHNA and YNFKEQ. Trimming pared 2 bases from V and 2 bases from J, leaving 4 bases between. The CDR3 loop reads CASSQIAGANVLTF. The CDR3 nucleotides read TGTGCCAGCAGCCAAATAGCTGGGGCCAACGTCCTGACTTTC.

The chain employs TRBV7-2 and TRBJ1-1; TRBD1 matches 7 bases. The CDR3 loop spans 15 amino acids. The J segment lost 0 bases and the V segment lost 1 base, leaving 2 bases of the junction unmatched. The germline CDR1 and CDR2 sequences are SGHTA and FQGNSA. For the CDR3, the DNA is TGTGCCAGCAGCTTAGGGACAGGTTTGAACACTGAAGCTTTCTTT. Amino acids: CASSLGTGLNTEAFF.

The chain is built from TRBV5-1 and TRBJ1-1; D is unresolved. Per the germline V gene, CDR1 is SGHRS and CDR2 is YFSETQ. The CDR3 has 11 amino acids. V lost 3 bases and J lost 10, with 10 bases in between. CDR3 nucleotides: TGCGCCAGCAGCTCACCCTGGGGAGCTTTCTTT. It is translated as CASSSPWGAFF.

The chain has TRBV10-3 and TRBJ1-6; weak D call: TRBD1 (6 bases). The CDR3 spans 14 residues. With 5 bases removed from V and 8 bases from J, the gap between germline ends came to 13 bases. Germline V gives CDR1 ENHRY, CDR2 SYGVKD. CDR3 sequence: CAISLGQPYSPLHF. The CDR3 DNA reads TGTGCCATCAGTCTAGGACAGCCATATTCACCCCTCCACTTT.

The chain employs TRBV4-2 and TRBJ1-5; 8 nucleotides align to TRBD1. The germline V gene has CDR1 LGHNA and CDR2 YNFKEQ. The V gene end was trimmed by 0 bases and the J gene end by 4 bases; junction bases not matched to a gene: 11. The CDR3 extends over 18 amino acids. The CDR3 sequence is CASSQDSGGTGGNQPQHF. Here the CDR3 DNA reads TGTGCCAGCAGCCAAGATTCCGGGGGGACAGGCGGAAATCAGCCCCAGCATTTT.